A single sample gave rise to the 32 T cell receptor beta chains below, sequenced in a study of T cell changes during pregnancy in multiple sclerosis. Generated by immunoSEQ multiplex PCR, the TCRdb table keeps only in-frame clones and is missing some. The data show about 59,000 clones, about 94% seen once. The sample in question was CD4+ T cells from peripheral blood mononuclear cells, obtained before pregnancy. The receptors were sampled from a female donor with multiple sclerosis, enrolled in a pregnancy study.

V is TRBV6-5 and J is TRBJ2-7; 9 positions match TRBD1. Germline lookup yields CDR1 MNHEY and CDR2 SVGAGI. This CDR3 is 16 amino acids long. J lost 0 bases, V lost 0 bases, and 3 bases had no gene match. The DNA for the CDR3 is TGTGCCAGCAGTTACTCGGGGACAGGGAGCTCCTACGAGCAGTACTTC. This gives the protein CASSYSGTGSSYEQYF.

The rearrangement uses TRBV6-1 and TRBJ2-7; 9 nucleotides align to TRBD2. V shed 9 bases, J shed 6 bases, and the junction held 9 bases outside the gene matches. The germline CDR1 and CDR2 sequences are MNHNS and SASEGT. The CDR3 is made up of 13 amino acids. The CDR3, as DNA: TGTGCCAGTCGGAAGGGACTAGCAGGCGAGCAGTACTTC. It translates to CASRKGLAGEQYF.

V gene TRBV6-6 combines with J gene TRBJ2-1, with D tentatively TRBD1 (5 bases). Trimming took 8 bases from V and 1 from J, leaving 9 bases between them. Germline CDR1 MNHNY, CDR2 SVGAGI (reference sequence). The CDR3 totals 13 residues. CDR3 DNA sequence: TGTGCCAGCGGGCAGGGATCCTACAATGAGCAGTTCTTC. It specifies CASGQGSYNEQFF.

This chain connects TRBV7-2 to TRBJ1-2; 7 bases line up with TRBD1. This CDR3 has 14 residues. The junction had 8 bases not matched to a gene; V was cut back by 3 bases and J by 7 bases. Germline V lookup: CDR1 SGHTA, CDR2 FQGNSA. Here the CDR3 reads CASSFYTGEAGYTF. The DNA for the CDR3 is TGTGCCAGCAGCTTTTATACAGGGGAGGCTGGCTACACCTTC.

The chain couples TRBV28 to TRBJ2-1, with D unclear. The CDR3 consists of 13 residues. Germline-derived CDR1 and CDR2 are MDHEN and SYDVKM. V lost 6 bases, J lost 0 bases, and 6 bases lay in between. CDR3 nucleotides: TGTGCCAGCAGGGAGAGCTCCTACAATGAGCAGTTCTTC. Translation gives CASRESSYNEQFF.

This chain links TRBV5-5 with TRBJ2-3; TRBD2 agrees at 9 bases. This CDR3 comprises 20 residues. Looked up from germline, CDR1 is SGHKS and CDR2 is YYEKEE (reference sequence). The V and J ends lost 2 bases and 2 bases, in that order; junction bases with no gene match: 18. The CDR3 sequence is CASSLPKRVVVAGVTDTQYF. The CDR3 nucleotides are TGTGCCAGCAGCTTACCCAAACGGGTGGTCGTAGCGGGGGTCACAGATACGCAGTATTTT.

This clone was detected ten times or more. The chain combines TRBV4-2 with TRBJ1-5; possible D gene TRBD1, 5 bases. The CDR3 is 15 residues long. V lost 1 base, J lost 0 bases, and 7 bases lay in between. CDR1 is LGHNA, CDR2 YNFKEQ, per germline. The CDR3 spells CASSQGGDSNQPQHF. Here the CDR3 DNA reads TGTGCCAGCAGCCAAGGGGGGGATAGCAATCAGCCCCAGCATTTT.

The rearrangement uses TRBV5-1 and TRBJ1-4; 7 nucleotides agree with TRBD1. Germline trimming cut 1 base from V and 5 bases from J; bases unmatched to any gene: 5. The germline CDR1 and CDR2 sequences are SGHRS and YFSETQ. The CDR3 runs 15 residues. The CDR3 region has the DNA TGCGCCAGCAGCTTGTCTGGGACAGACAATGAAAAACTGTTTTTT. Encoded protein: CASSLSGTDNEKLFF.

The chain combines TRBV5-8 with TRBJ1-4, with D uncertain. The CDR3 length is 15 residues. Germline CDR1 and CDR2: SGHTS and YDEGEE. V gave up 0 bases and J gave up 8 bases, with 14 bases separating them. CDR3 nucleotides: TGTGCCAGCAGCTTGGACGGGGTCAGCATGGAAAAACTGTTTTTT. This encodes CASSLDGVSMEKLFF.

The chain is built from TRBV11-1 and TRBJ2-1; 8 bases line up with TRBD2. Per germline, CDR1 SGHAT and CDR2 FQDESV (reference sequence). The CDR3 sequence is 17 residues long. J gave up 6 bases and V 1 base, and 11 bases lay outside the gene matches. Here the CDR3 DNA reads TGTGCCAGCAGCTTAGGTCGGGAGGGCCTGGAACCCAATGAGCAGTTCTTC. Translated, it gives CASSLGREGLEPNEQFF. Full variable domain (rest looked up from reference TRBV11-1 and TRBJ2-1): EAEVAQSPRYKITEKSQAVAFWCDPISGHATLYWYRQILGQGPELLVQFQDESVVDDSQLPKDRFSAERLKGVDSTLKIQPAELGDSAMYLCASSLGREGLEPNEQFFGPGTRLTVL.

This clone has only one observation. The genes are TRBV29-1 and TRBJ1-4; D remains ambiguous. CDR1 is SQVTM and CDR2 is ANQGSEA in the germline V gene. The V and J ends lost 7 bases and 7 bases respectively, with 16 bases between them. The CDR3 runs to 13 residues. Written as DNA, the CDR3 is TGCAGCGCTACGACGAGAGAGGGTGAAAAACTGTTTTTT. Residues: CSATTREGEKLFF.

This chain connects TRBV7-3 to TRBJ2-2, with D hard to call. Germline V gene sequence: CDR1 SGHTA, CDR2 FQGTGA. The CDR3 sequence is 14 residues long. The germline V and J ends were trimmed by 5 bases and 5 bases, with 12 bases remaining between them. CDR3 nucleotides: TGTGCCAGCAGCCAAGCCCCCGGGACCGGGGAGCTGTTTTTT. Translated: CASSQAPGTGELFF.

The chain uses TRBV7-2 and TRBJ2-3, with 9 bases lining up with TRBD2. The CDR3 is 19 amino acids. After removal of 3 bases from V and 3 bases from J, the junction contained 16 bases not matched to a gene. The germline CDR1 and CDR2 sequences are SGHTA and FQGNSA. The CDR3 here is CASSFPPRTDSGRTDTQYF. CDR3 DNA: TGTGCCAGCAGCTTCCCCCCCCGTACCGATAGCGGGAGAACAGATACGCAGTATTTT.

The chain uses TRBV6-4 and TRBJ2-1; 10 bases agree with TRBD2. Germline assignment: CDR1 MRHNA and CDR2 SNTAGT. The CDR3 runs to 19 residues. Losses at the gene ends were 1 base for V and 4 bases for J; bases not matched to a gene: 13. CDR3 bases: TGTGCCAGCAGTGACTATTCAAGGGAGAGCGGGAGGGGTTACAATGAGCAGTTCTTC. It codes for CASSDYSRESGRGYNEQFF.

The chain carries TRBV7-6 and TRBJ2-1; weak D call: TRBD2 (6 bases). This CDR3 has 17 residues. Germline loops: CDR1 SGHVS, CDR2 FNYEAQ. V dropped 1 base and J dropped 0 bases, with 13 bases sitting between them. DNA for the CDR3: TGTGCCAGCAGCTTAGTTGTAGCGGAGAGCTCCTACAATGAGCAGTTCTTC. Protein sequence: CASSLVVAESSYNEQFF.

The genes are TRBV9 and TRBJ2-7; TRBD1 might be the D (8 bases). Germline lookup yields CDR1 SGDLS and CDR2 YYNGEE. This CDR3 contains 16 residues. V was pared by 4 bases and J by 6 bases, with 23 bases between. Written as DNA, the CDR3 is TGTGCCAGCAGCCCCAGGGGGCAGCGGGATCCGTTCGAGCAGTACTTC. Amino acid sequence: CASSPRGQRDPFEQYF.

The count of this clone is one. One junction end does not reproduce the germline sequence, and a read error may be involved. CDR3 bases: TGTGCTAGCAGCTTATCGAACAGCCAAGAGACCCAGTACTTC. This sequence encodes CASSLSNSQETQYF. The chain uses TRBV7-7 and TRBJ2-5, with D unresolved. The CDR3 spans 14 residues. Germline CDR1 is SSHAT and CDR2 is FNYEAQ (reference sequence). The entire variable domain, with the rest obtained from reference TRBV7-7 and TRBJ2-5, is as follows: GAGVSQSPRYKVTKRGQDVTLRCDPISSHATLYWYQQALGQGPEFLTYFNYEAQPDKSGLPSDRFSAERPEGSISTLTIQRTEQRDSAMYRCASSLSNSQETQYFGPGTRLLVL.

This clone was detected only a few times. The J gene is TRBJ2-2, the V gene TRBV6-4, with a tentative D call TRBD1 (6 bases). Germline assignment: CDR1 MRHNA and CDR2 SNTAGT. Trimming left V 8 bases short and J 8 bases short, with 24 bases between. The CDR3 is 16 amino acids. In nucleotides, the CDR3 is TGTGCCAGCCCGAGAAGGCCCCGGGACACCGTAGGGGAGCTGTTTTTT. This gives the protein CASPRRPRDTVGELFF.

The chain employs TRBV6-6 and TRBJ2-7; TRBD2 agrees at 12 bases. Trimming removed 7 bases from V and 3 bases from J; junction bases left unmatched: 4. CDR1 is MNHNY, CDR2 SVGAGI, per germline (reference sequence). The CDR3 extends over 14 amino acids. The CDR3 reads CASITTSGSYEQYF. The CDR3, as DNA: TGTGCCAGCATCACGACTAGCGGGAGCTACGAGCAGTACTTC.

The CDR3 here is CASSLDPTGLGTEAFF. CDR3 coding DNA: TGTGCCAGCAGCTTGGACCCGACAGGCCTTGGGACTGAAGCTTTCTTT. The chain has TRBV5-6 and TRBJ1-1, with a tentative D call TRBD1 (6 bases). The CDR3 loop spans 16 amino acids. Germline values: CDR1 SGHDT, CDR2 YYEEEE. The V end lost 0 bases, the J end lost 5 bases, and 17 bases lay between the germline ends.

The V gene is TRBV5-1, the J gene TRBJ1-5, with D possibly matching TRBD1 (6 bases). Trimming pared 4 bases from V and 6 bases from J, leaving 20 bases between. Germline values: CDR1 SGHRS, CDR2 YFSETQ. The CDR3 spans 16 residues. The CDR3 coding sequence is TGCGCCAGCAGCCCGGGGCCAGGGGTAATCGGTCAGCCCCAGCATTTT. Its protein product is CASSPGPGVIGQPQHF. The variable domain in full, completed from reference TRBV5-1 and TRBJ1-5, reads KAGVTQTPRYLIKTRGQQVTLSCSPISGHRSVSWYQQTPGQGLQFLFEYFSETQRNKGNFPGRFSGRQFSNSRSEMNVSTLELGDSALYLCASSPGPGVIGQPQHFGDGTRLSIL.

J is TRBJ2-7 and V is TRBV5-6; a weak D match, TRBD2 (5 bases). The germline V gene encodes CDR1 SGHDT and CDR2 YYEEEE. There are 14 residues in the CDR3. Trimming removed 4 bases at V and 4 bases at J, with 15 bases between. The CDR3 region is CASSRGLLGYEQYF. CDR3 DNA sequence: TGTGCCAGCAGCAGAGGGCTACTCGGGTACGAGCAGTACTTC.

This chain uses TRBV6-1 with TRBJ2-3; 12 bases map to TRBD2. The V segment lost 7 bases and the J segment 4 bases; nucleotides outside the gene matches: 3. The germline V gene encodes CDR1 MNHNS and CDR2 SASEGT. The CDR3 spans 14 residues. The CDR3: CASKGLAGSDTQYF. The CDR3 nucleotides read TGTGCCAGCAAAGGACTAGCGGGGTCAGATACGCAGTATTTT.

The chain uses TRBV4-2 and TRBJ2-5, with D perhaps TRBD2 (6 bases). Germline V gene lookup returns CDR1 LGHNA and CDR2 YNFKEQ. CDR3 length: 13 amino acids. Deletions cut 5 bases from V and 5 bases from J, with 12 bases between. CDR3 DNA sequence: TGTGCCAGCAGCTCCCGACTAGAGGAGACCCAGTACTTC. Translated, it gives CASSSRLEETQYF.

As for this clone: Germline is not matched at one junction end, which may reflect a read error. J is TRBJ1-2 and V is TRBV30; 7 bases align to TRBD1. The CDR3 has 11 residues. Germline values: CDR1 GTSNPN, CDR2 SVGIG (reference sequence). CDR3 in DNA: TGTGCCTGGAGCCTACTCGGACAGGCCCGCTTC. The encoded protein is CAWSLLGQARF.

The CDR3 loop is CASSQIRGTEAFF. As DNA, the CDR3 is TGTGCCAGCAGCCAAATCAGGGGTACTGAAGCTTTCTTT. The chain is built from TRBV14 and TRBJ1-1, with a weak D call TRBD1 (6 bases). Germline V gives CDR1 SGHDN, CDR2 FVKESK. V dropped 2 bases and J dropped 5 bases, with 9 bases sitting between them. The CDR3 extends over 13 amino acids.

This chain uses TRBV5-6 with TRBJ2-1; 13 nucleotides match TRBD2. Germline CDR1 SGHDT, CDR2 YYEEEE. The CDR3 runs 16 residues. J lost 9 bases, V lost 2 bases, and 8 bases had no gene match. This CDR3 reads CASSFRTSGRGAEQFF. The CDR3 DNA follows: TGTGCCAGCAGCTTCAGGACTAGCGGGAGAGGGGCTGAGCAGTTCTTC.

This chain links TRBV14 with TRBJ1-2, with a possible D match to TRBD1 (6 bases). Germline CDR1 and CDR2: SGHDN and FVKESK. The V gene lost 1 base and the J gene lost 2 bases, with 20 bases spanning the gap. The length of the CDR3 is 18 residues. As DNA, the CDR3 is TGTGCCAGCAGCCAAGTAAAACAGGGTCCCTCTTCAAACTATGGCTACACCTTC. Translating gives CASSQVKQGPSSNYGYTF.

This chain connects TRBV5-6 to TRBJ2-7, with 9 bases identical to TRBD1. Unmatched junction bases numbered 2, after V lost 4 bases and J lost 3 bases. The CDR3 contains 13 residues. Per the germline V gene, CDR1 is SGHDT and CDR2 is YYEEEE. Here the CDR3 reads CASSADRGYEQYF. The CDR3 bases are TGTGCCAGCAGCGCGGACAGGGGCTACGAGCAGTACTTC.

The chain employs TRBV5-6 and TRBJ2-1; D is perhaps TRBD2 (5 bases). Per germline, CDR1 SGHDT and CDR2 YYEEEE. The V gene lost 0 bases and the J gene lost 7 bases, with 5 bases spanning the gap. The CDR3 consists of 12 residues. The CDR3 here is CASSLERNEQFF. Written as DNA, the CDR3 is TGTGCCAGCAGCTTGGAGCGGAATGAGCAGTTCTTC.

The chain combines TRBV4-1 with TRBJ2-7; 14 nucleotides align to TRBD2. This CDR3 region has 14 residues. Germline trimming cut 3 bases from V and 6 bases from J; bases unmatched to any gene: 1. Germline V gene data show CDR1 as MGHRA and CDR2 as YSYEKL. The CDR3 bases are TGCGCCAGCAGCCAGGGACTAGCGGGAGTCGAGCAGTACTTC. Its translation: CASSQGLAGVEQYF.

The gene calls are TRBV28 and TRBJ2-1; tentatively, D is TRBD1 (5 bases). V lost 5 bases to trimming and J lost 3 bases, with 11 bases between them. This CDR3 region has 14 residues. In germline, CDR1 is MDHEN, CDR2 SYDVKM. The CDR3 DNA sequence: TGTGCCAGCAGTGCCCTGACAGTCTACAATGAGCAGTTCTTC. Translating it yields CASSALTVYNEQFF.